These 2 T cell receptor beta chains were sequenced from one sample in a study of T cells in Graves' hyperthyroidism and ophthalmopathy. TCR beta CDR3 regions were amplified from RNA. A first-round RT-PCR of the TCR CDR3 used the HTBI primer set. MiXCR, run by TCRdb on the multiplex PCR reads, gives a single entry per CDR3 protein. The sample has fewer than 650,000 distinct CDR3 sequences; about 45% are singletons. Sequenced input: peripheral blood or thyroid tissue (not recorded which). The receptors derive from an adult woman with Graves' disease, either hyperthyroidism or ophthalmopathy (not recorded which).

The chain recombines TRBV19 with TRBJ1-1; D may be TRBD1 (5 bases). Trimming pared 5 bases from V and 10 bases from J, leaving 20 bases between. Germline V lookup: CDR1 LNHDA, CDR2 SQIVND (reference sequence). The CDR3 length is 14 residues. The CDR3 DNA is TGTGCCAGTAGTGTCCGGGACCTACTGAAACCAGCTTTCTTT. It is translated as CASSVRDLLKPAFF.

Note on this clonotype: A much more abundant neighbour one base away suggests this may be a read error. V is TRBV9 and J is TRBJ1-2; maybe TRBD1 (5 bases). The CDR3 runs to 15 residues. Germline CDR1 reads SGDLS; CDR2 reads YYNGEE. The germline V and J ends were trimmed by 4 bases and 7 bases, with 20 bases remaining between them. The CDR3 sequence: CASSLPGGGFCGYTF. The CDR3 DNA is TGTGCCAGCAGCCTCCCGGGGGGGGGGTTCTGTGGCTACACCTTC.